This TCR beta chain was documented in a study of T-cell reconstitution after alpha-beta-depleted transplantation in children (TCRdb year 2016). Regarding the research as a whole: The study quantitatively tracked T-cell immune reconstitution after TCRalphabeta/CD19-depleted allogeneic hematopoietic cell transplantation in children using TCR repertoire profiling. What the authors observed across the whole study: The apparently early recovery of alphabetaT-cell counts about two months after transplant reportedly depended on only several hundred rapidly expanded clones that came from non-depleted graft cells. The high TCRbeta diversity at day 60 in some patients was ascribed to recipient T cells and intrathymic progenitors that had survived conditioning. Hyperexpanded clone frequencies declined over subsequent months; after one year, T-cell counts and TCRbeta diversity were mostly attributed to newly produced T cells.

The treatment or condition label, read with the paper, signifies: allogeneic hematopoietic cell transplantation with graft depleted of TCRalphabeta T cells and CD19 B cells. Transplant recipients were children who received TCRalphabeta/CD19-depleted allogeneic hematopoietic cell grafts. This clonotype showed up just a few times. It lacks a known antigen. Per-base qualities were not stored, and no clone one base away is much larger. V is pared back by 0 bases and J by 1 base, with 9 bases lying between the germline termini. From cysteine to phenylalanine, the CDR3 is 16 amino acids long. The kept DNA is CDR3 alone, 48 bases in frame from the first base. Reading the germline V gene (reference sequence) gives CDR1 LGHDT and CDR2 YNNKEL. The library was obtained by PCR. Sequencer: Illumina HiSeq 2500. To normalize quantification of the TCRbeta repertoire, the TCR libraries were built with molecular barcoding that relied on unique molecular identifiers. TCRdb's own reprocessing of the public reads used fastp at Q25 and MiXCR and kept productive beta chains. Every distinct CDR3 protein forms one entry, paired with its most common genes and DNA. The table for this sample lists 77,000 or so distinct CDR3 sequences; 15% to 20% of them were counted only once. Of the sample, 51% is held by the ten largest clones.

This specimen was PBMCs, mostly from graft donor cells, taken 360 days after TCRalphabeta/CD19-depleted stem cell transplant. This receptor was obtained from a male patient aged 2-15 years who had a stem cell transplant for acute lymphoblastic leukemia, so the T cells may come from the graft donor. The V gene is TRBV3-1 and the J gene is TRBJ1-4; there is no confident call for the D gene. This receptor has the CDR3 CASSQDSGGTNEKLFF. Read as DNA, the sequence is TGTGCCAGCAGCCAAGACTCGGGAGGAACTAATGAAAAACTGTTTTTT.